This T cell receptor (beta chain) comes out of a study of blood T cell repertoires in COVID-19. How the authors handled the data: Estimated nucleated cell counts came from reference gene primer amplification. Method: immunoSEQ multiplex PCR; TCRdb's copy keeps in-frame clones and lacks some. That table gives V, J and clone size, and the DNA gave D and trimming. The sample yields 250,000 to 300,000 clones, 86% seen once. Seattle's cohort entered during active infection and was followed longitudinally. The CDR3 consists of 13 residues. The germline gives CDR1 MNHEY, CDR2 SVGAGI. Trimming cost V 6 bases and J 7 bases; bases outside gene matches: 6.

Source material: peripheral blood. The sequence came from a woman in her thirties with COVID-19, enrolled during active disease. The chain couples TRBV6-5 to TRBJ2-1; TRBD2 matches 7 bases. CDR3 region: CASRPLAVNEQFF. CDR3 DNA sequence: TGTGCCAGCAGGCCTCTAGCGGTAAATGAGCAGTTCTTC.